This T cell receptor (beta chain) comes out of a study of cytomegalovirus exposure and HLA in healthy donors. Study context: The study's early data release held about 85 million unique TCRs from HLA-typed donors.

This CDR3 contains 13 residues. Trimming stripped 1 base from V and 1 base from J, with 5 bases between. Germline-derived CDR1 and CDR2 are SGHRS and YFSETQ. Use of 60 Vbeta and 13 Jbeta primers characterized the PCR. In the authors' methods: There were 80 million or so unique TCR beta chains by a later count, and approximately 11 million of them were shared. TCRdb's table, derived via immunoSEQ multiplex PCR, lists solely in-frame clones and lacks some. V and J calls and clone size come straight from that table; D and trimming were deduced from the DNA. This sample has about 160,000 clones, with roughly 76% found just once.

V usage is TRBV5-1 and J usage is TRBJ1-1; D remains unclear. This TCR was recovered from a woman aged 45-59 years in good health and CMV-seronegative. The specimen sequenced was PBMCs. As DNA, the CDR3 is TGCGCCAGCAGCTTGTCTAAGAACACTGAAGCTTTCTTT. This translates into CASSLSKNTEAFF.